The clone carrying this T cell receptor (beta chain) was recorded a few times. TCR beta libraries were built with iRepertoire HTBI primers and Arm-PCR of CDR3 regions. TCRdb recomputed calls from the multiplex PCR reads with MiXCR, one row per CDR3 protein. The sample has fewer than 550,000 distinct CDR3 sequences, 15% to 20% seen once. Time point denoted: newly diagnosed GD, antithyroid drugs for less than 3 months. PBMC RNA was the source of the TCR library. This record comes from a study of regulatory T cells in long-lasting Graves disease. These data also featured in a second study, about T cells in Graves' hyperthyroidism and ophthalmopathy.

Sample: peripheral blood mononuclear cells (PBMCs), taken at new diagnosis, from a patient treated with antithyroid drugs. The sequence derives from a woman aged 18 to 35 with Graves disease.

The CDR3 coding sequence is TGTGCCAGCAGTGCTGAAGGGTTGAGCAATCAGCCCCAGCATTTT. Translated: CASSAEGLSNQPQHF. This chain links TRBV6-2 or TRBV6-3 with TRBJ1-5; D not certain. Germline loops: CDR1 MNHEY, CDR2 SVGEGT. Between the trimmed V and J ends, which lost 5 bases and 1 base, there was a span of 12 bases. The CDR3 covers 15 residues.